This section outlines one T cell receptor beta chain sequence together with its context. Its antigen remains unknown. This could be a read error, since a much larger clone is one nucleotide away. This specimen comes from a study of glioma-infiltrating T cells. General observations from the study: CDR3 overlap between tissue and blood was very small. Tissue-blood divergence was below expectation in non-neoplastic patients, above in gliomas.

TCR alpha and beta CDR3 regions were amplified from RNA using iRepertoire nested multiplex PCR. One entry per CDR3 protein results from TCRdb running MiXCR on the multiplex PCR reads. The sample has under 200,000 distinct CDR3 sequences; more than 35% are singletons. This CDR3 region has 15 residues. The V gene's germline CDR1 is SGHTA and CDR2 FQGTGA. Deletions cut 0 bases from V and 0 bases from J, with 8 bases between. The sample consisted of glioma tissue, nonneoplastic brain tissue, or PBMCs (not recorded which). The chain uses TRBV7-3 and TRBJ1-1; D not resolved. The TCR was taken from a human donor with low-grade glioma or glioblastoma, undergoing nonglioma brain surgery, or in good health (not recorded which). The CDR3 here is CASSLTRGLNTEAFF. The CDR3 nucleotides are TGTGCCAGCAGCTTAACTCGGGGTTTGAACACTGAAGCTTTCTTT.